This is a list of T cell receptor beta chains from one sample in a study of T cell repertoires in cytomegalovirus infection. MiXCR was run by TCRdb on the reads, yielding one entry per CDR3 protein. The profile covers some 800,000 distinct CDR3 sequences, with less than 35% appearing a single time and under 15% taken by the ten largest. These receptors have no identified antigens. The source was cultured CD8+ T cells from PBMCs, collected from culture after CMV antigen stimulation. The receptors derive from a human donor in good health (CMV status not recorded). Some clones in this sample may be carry-over from other donors' samples. Both conserved end residues are part of each CDR3. A D gene is named only where the DNA matches it firmly. Not all rows give a size; the values are once, few, many and, for expanded clones, a class.

d_call j_call v_call clone_size cdr3_nt cdr3_aa
TRBD1 TRBJ2-1 TRBV7-9 - TGTGCCAGCAGCATCGGACAGGGGAAGTTCAATGAGCAGTTCTTC CASSIGQGKFNEQFF
- TRBJ2-2 TRBV29-1 - TGCAGCGTTGAACCCGCGACAGGAGCGAACACCGGGGAGCTGTTTTTT CSVEPATGANTGELFF
TRBD2 TRBJ2-5 TRBV18 - TGTGCCAGCTCACCACGGGAGGGCAGGCAACAAGAGACCCAGTACTTC CASSPREGRQQETQYF
- TRBJ2-3 TRBV4-2 - TGTGCCAGCGGACCAGGCCTCCTGGCAGATACGCAGTATTTT CASGPGLLADTQYF
TRBD1 TRBJ1-2 TRBV7-9 - TGTGCCAGCAGCTACAGTCAGGGGGGGGGATATGGCTACACCTTC CASSYSQGGGYGYTF
- TRBJ2-7 TRBV5-1 - TGCGCCAGCAGCTTGGACTGGGACTACGAGCAGTACTTC CASSLDWDYEQYF
- TRBJ1-2 TRBV20-1 few TGCAGTGCTAGAGACCCTACGCCACGGGATTTTTATGGCTACACCTTC CSARDPTPRDFYGYTF
- TRBJ2-1 TRBV27 - TGTGCCAGCAACCCCATACTAGTTTACAATGAGCAGTTCTTC CASNPILVYNEQFF
- TRBJ1-2 TRBV28 - TGTGCCAGCATTCCGACAGTAGCTAAGGATGGCTACACCTTC CASIPTVAKDGYTF
- TRBJ1-5 TRBV28 few TGTGCCAGCACTCCCGGGGGACCGTCCAATCAGCCCCAGCATTTT CASTPGGPSNQPQHF
- TRBJ2-1 TRBV7-6 many TGTGCCAGCAGCTTAGCTCCAGGGCCAAACTCCTACAATGAGCAGTTCTTC CASSLAPGPNSYNEQFF
- TRBJ2-6 TRBV10-3 - TGTGCCATCATGATCCCCAAACCACCTGGGGCCAACGTCCTGACTTTC CAIMIPKPPGANVLTF
- TRBJ2-5 TRBV7-9 many TGTGCCAGCAGCTTAGCTGGGGGTAAAGAGACCCAGTACTTC CASSLAGGKETQYF
- TRBJ2-1 TRBV7-9 few TGTGCCAGCAGCTTACGGCCAGGGGAGTACAATGAGCAGTTCTTC CASSLRPGEYNEQFF
- TRBJ1-5 TRBV28 - TGTGCCAGTGGAGGGGGTCTAAGCAATCAGCCCCAGCATTTT CASGGGLSNQPQHF
TRBD1 TRBJ1-1 TRBV27 - TGTGCCAGCAGTTTATTCGGGTATAGGGACAGTGAAGCTTTCTTT CASSLFGYRDSEAFF
TRBD1 TRBJ2-2 TRBV6-5 - TGTGCCAGCAGTTTCATCGGGACAGGGGACACCGGGGAGCTGTTTTTT CASSFIGTGDTGELFF
- TRBJ1-4 TRBV7-6 few TGTGCCAGCAGCGCAGACTATGAAAAACTGTTTTTT CASSADYEKLFF
- TRBJ2-3 TRBV27 few TGTGCCAGCAGTTTATCGATGGCAGCCCGCGGTACGCAGTATTTT CASSLSMAARGTQYF
- TRBJ1-2 TRBV9 - TGTGCCAGCAGCGTAAACCCCGGGGCATCAGACTATGGCTACACCTTC CASSVNPGASDYGYTF
TRBD2 TRBJ2-1 TRBV2 few TGTGCCAGCGGGGCGGGGGGGCCCAATGAGCAGTTCTTC CASGAGGPNEQFF
- TRBJ1-1 TRBV15 few TGTGCCACCAGCGTACCCCACAGGAACACTGAAGCTTTCTTT CATSVPHRNTEAFF
- TRBJ2-4 TRBV4-3 - TGCGCCAACAGCCAAGCGGGTTTCGGCATTCAGTACTTC CANSQAGFGIQYF
- TRBJ1-3 TRBV6-1 many TGTGCCAGCAGTGAAAAGTACGGGACTGGAAACACCATATATTTT CASSEKYGTGNTIYF
- TRBJ2-3 TRBV4-1 few TGCGCCAGCAGCCAAGAACCGGGGGGCTACACAGATACGCAGTATTTT CASSQEPGGYTDTQYF
- TRBJ2-6 TRBV25-1 - TGTGCCAGCAGTGACTGGGGTTTAACTGGGGCCAACGTCCTGACTTTC CASSDWGLTGANVLTF
- TRBJ1-6 TRBV7-9 - TGTGCCAGCAGCCAGGGACCCCAAGCGGATTCACCCCTCCACTTT CASSQGPQADSPLHF
- TRBJ1-5 TRBV6-2/TRBV6-3 - TGTGCCAGCAGCTATTATGGCCTTAACAATCAGCCCCAGCATTTT CASSYYGLNNQPQHF
- TRBJ1-1 TRBV6-1 - TGTGCCAGCGCTCGTTATGGGAACACTGAAGCTTTCTTT CASARYGNTEAFF
- TRBJ1-2 TRBV7-6 few TGTGCCAGCAGCTTAGCAGAGGTGTGGTCGGGACTATACGGTGGCTACACCTTC CASSLAEVWSGLYGGYTF
- TRBJ1-3 TRBV6-1 many TGTGCCAGCAGTGCCGCCGGGCCACCAGGGGCCTCCTCTGGAAACACCATATATTTT CASSAAGPPGASSGNTIYF
TRBD1 TRBJ2-2 TRBV7-6 many TGTGCCAGCAGCTTAGCATCGGGACAGGGAAGCACCGGGGAGCTGTTTTTT CASSLASGQGSTGELFF
- TRBJ2-6 TRBV6-5 few TGTGCCAGCAGTTACTGGGACCTAGACTCTGGGGCCAACGTCCTGACTTTC CASSYWDLDSGANVLTF
TRBD2 TRBJ2-1 TRBV7-6 many TGTGCCAGCAGCTTTAGCGGGGGGAGTTTAAAGGAGCAGTTCTTC CASSFSGGSLKEQFF
TRBD2 TRBJ2-2 TRBV20-1 - TGCAGTGCCCGAAAGCGGGGGATCGGGGAGCTGTTTTTT CSARKRGIGELFF
TRBD1 TRBJ2-1 TRBV6-5 few TGTGCCAGCAGTTCCTCTGAAAGGGGGCGTTACAATGAGCAGTTCTTC CASSSSERGRYNEQFF
- TRBJ1-2 TRBV5-8 - TGTGCCAGCAGCTTCTTCGATGGCTACACCTTC CASSFFDGYTF
TRBD1 TRBJ2-7 TRBV7-9 many TGTGCCAGCAGCACAGGGACCGGGACAGCCAGGTACGAGCAGTACTTC CASSTGTGTARYEQYF
- TRBJ2-1 TRBV7-3 many TGTGCCAGCAGCTTAAAACAGAGCTCCTACAATGAGCAGTTCTTC CASSLKQSSYNEQFF
- TRBJ1-3 TRBV7-6 once TGTGCCAGCAGTTACGTTACAGGGAGTTCCGGAAACACCATATATTTT CASSYVTGSSGNTIYF
TRBD1 TRBJ1-5 TRBV20-1 few TGCAGTGCTAGGGGACAGGGGGAATATAGCAATCAGCCCCAGCATTTT CSARGQGEYSNQPQHF
- TRBJ1-5 TRBV28 - TGTGCCGGGATGGAGGGTTGGGGCAATCAGCCCCAGCATTTT CAGMEGWGNQPQHF
TRBD1 TRBJ2-1 TRBV27 few TGTGCCAGCAGTACCCGGCGCAGGGGGCTAGATGAGCAGTTCTTC CASSTRRRGLDEQFF
TRBD1 TRBJ2-1 TRBV6-2/TRBV6-3 - TGTGCCAGCAGTTATTCAACAGGGGTTGGTTTCTACAATGAGCAGTTCTTC CASSYSTGVGFYNEQFF
- TRBJ1-4 TRBV7-2 few TGTGCCAGCAGCTTAGCCACAGGTGTTGAAAAACTGTTTTTT CASSLATGVEKLFF